The clone carrying this T cell receptor (beta chain) was detected once. Profiled with immunoSEQ multiplex PCR; TCRdb holds only in-frame clones, not every one. The table records about 120,000 clones, about 82% of them present only once. This sample is part of a study of PD-L1 blockade in urothelial cancer. Overall study context: It was in 2014 that patients started atezolizumab at 1,200 mg intravenously every 3 weeks. A median approximately 150,000 T cells were found in blood samples.

Time point of the sample: peripheral blood 6 weeks after treatment start. CDR1 is SGHTS and CDR2 is YDEGEE in the germline V gene. The CDR3 has 13 amino acids. The V gene lost 4 bases and the J gene lost 3 bases, with 10 bases spanning the gap. Specimen: PBMCs, collected around atezolizumab (anti-PD-L1) treatment. This clonotype was obtained from a man aged 50 or older with urothelial cancer. This chain joins TRBV5-8 and TRBJ1-1; D remains ambiguous. The CDR3 nucleotides are TGTGCCAGCAGCCGCGGGAGAGACACTGAAGCTTTCTTT. Protein: CASSRGRDTEAFF.